What follows describes a single T cell receptor (beta chain). The antigen is undetermined. This entry is derived from a study of cytomegalovirus exposure and HLA in healthy donors. Study-wide background: Out of around 360 genotyped donors, about 80% belonged to the Caucasian-associated ancestry cluster. Regarding the study as a whole: A later analysis associated roughly 15,000 TCR beta sequences with HLA alleles at a 0.05 false discovery rate. V- and J-gene trimming in TCR beta was tied to a missense DCLRE1C variant by an analysis performed later.

V gave up 3 bases and J gave up 5 bases, with 19 bases separating them. Germline lookup yields CDR1 GTSNPN and CDR2 SVGIG (reference sequence). There are 15 residues in the CDR3. Vbeta (60) and Jbeta (13) primers were used in the PCR. Assay used: immunoSEQ multiplex PCR; TCRdb lists only in-frame clones, some missing. The sample consists of 130,000 to 150,000 clones, around 80% of them appearing once. The receptor was derived from a female donor in good health and CMV-seronegative. The rearrangement joins TRBV30 to TRBJ1-1; tentative D call: TRBD1 (5 bases). Input material: PBMCs. The CDR3 bases are TGTGCCTGGAGGGAAGCAGGGTTTAGAGTTACTGAAGCTTTCTTT. Its protein is CAWREAGFRVTEAFF.